The 6 T cell receptor beta chains below come from one sample, sequenced in a study of CD8 T cells in ankylosing spondylitis (dated by TCRdb to 2016 to 2017). Their specific antigens are unknown. Here is what the overall study found, with its caveats: Blood from ankylosing spondylitis patients appeared to be characterized by a TCR beta motif composed of about 8 highly homologous amino acid variants.

The library was made by 5' RACE. The reads were generated on an Illumina HiSeq 2500. TCRdb reran the public reads through fastp at Q25 and MiXCR, keeping productive beta chains. Records with the same CDR3 protein are collapsed into one entry carrying the most frequent genes and DNA. The sample records over 200,000 distinct CDR3 sequences, about a sixth of which are singletons. Jointly, the top ten make up about 39% of the sample. The sequencing input was blood, either unsorted or a sorted T cell fraction (not recorded which). These receptors were collected from a male donor with ankylosing spondylitis.

V usage is TRBV2 and J usage is TRBJ1-1; a weak D match, TRBD1 (5 bases). Germline values: CDR1 SNHLY, CDR2 FYNNEI. Trimming removed 6 bases from V and 3 bases from J, with 8 bases in between. The CDR3 length is 12 residues. The CDR3 DNA is TGTGCCAGCAGCGAACAGGACACTGAAGCTTTCTTT. Encoded protein: CASSEQDTEAFF. The full variable domain, completed using reference TRBV2 and TRBJ1-1, is EPEVTQTPSHQVTQMGQEVILRCVPISNHLYFYWYRQILGQKVEFLVSFYNNEISEKSEIFDDQFSVERPDGSNFTLKIRSTKLEDSAMYFCASSEQDTEAFFGQGTRLTVV.

The J gene is TRBJ1-2, the V gene TRBV12-3 or TRBV12-4; D unclear. The CDR3 is 11 amino acids. V dropped 1 base and J dropped 8 bases, with 5 bases sitting between them. The CDR3 protein is CASSLGPGYTF. CDR3 nucleotide sequence: TGTGCCAGCAGTTTAGGTCCCGGCTACACCTTC.

This clonotype appeared a few times. The rearrangement links TRBV12-3 or TRBV12-4 to TRBJ1-1; no clear D gene. Trimming took 4 bases from V and 6 from J, leaving 15 bases between them. The CDR3 has 14 amino acids. This CDR3 reads CASSSGPLGAEAFF. The CDR3 DNA is TGTGCCAGCAGTTCCGGCCCCCTTGGAGCTGAAGCTTTCTTT.

In its sample, this clonotype was seen a few times. V usage is TRBV12-3 or TRBV12-4 and J usage is TRBJ2-1, with TRBD2 as a possible D gene (6 bases). V lost 0 bases to trimming and J lost 4 bases, with 10 bases between them. The CDR3 totals 15 residues. The CDR3 sequence is CASSLAPRGYNEQFF. In DNA, the CDR3 is TGTGCCAGCAGTTTAGCGCCTCGGGGGTACAATGAGCAGTTCTTC.

This sequence joins TRBV4-1 and TRBJ2-1; 10 nucleotides align to TRBD2. The CDR3 spans 18 residues. Germline CDR1 and CDR2: MGHRA and YSYEKL. V shed 1 base and J 8 bases; nucleotides not matched to a gene: 14. The CDR3 region is CASSQVQREGSLVDEQFF. The CDR3 bases are TGCGCCAGCAGCCAAGTCCAGCGGGAGGGCTCCCTCGTCGATGAGCAGTTCTTC.

The chain combines TRBV5-6 with TRBJ2-7; tentatively, D is TRBD1 or TRBD2 (5 bases each). Trimming took off 4 bases at V and 0 bases at J, with 11 bases between the two ends. Looked up from germline, CDR1 is SGHDT and CDR2 is YYEEEE. The CDR3 spans 14 residues. The CDR3: CASSPGTRSYEQYF. The CDR3 DNA follows: TGTGCCAGCAGCCCCGGGACGCGCTCCTACGAGCAGTACTTC. Combining the CDR3 with reference TRBV5-6 and TRBJ2-7 gives the whole variable domain DAGVTQSPTHLIKTRGQQVTLRCSPKSGHDTVSWYQQALGQGPQFIFQYYEEEERQRGNFPDRFSGHQFPNYSSELNVNALLLGDSALYLCASSPGTRSYEQYFGPGTRLTVT.